The 5 T cell receptor beta chains in this list originate from one sample, sequenced in a study of regulatory T cells in long-lasting Graves disease. The time point is: newly diagnosed GD, antithyroid drugs for less than 3 months. TCR sequences were obtained from RNA taken from PBMCs. Assembly of TCR beta libraries relied on iRepertoire HTBI primers together with Arm-PCR of CDR3 regions. TCRdb re-called the multiplex PCR reads through MiXCR, storing one row per CDR3 protein. The data contain 400,000 to 500,000 distinct CDR3 sequences, approximately 14% of them singletons. The sample was also reused in another study, on T cells in Graves' hyperthyroidism and ophthalmopathy.

The source material was peripheral blood mononuclear cells (PBMCs), sampled at new diagnosis, from a patient treated with antithyroid drugs. The receptor set was obtained from a woman aged 50 to 60 with Graves disease.

This clonotype was seen many times. V usage is TRBV6-1 and J usage is TRBJ1-2; D is unclear. From germline, CDR1 is MNHNS and CDR2 SASEGT. V was pared by 3 bases and J by 3 bases, with 20 bases between. CDR3 length: 17 amino acids. Here the CDR3 DNA reads TGTGCCAGCAGTGAGCCCGTTGGAGGATTCGGCTACTATGGCTACACCTTC. This codes for CASSEPVGGFGYYGYTF.

This clonotype has a count of ten or more. This chain uses TRBV20-1 with TRBJ2-3; 9 bases are a match to TRBD1. The CDR3 runs 16 residues. The ends lost 1 base at V and 0 bases at J; junction bases unmatched: 5. The germline gives CDR1 DFQATT, CDR2 SNEGSKA (reference sequence). The chain's CDR3 is CSARAVQGASTDTQYF. DNA for the CDR3: TGCAGTGCTAGAGCTGTACAGGGGGCGAGCACAGATACGCAGTATTTT.

On this clonotype: This may stem from a read error, because a much larger clone lies one nucleotide away. This chain uses TRBV6-2 or TRBV6-3 with TRBJ1-1, with D hard to call. This CDR3 is built from 18 residues. Per germline, CDR1 MNHEY and CDR2 SVGEGT. The V end was cut by 1 base, the J end by 0 bases, with 18 bases between. CDR3 sequence (DNA): TGTGCCAGCAGTTACTGCGGCTTCGGGAGGCACATGAACACTGAAGCTTTCTTT. This codes for CASSYCGFGRHMNTEAFF.

This clonotype was detected only a few times. The chain combines TRBV5-6 with TRBJ2-1; the D is unclear. V gave up 2 bases and J gave up 4 bases, with 16 bases separating them. This CDR3 spans 16 amino acids. CDR1 SGHDT and CDR2 YYEEEE come from the germline V gene. As DNA, the CDR3 is TGTGCCAGCAGCTTTGTAACCCAGACCTTGTACAATGAGCAGTTCTTC. Residues: CASSFVTQTLYNEQFF.

This chain uses TRBV19 with TRBJ1-2; D gene uncertain. The CDR3 contains 15 residues. CDR1 is LNHDA, CDR2 SQIVND, per germline (reference sequence). The germline V and J ends were trimmed by 5 bases and 0 bases, with 13 bases remaining between them. CDR3 in amino acids: CASSPSMTANYGYTF. CDR3 nucleotide sequence: TGTGCCAGTAGTCCATCCATGACCGCTAACTATGGCTACACCTTC.